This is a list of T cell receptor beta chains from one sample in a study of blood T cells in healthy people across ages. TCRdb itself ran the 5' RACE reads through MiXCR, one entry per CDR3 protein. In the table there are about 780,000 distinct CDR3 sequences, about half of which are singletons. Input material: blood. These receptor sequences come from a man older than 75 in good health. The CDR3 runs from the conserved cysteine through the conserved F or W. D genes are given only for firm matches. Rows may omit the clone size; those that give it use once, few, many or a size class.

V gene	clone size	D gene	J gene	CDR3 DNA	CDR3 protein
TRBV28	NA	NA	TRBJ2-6	TGTGCCAGCATCGAAAGGGGGTCTGGGGCCAACGTCCCGACTTTC	CASIERGSGANVPTF
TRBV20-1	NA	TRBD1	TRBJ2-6	TGCAGTGCTAAGACAGGGGACTCAAACGTCCTGACTTTC	CSAKTGDSNVLTF
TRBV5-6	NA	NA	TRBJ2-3	TGTGCCAGCAGCATCGGCCAGACCACAGATACGCAGTATTTT	CASSIGQTTDTQYF
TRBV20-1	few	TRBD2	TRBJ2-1	TGCAGTGCTCGCCCTGGACTAGCGGGAGCTATTTATGAGCAGTTCTTC	CSARPGLAGAIYEQFF
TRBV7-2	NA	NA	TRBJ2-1	TGTGCCAGCAGCTTAAATGTGGGGGACAATGAGCAGTTCTTC	CASSLNVGDNEQFF
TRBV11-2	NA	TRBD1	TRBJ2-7	TGTGCCAGCAGGCAGGGGGACAGGTACGAGCAGTACTTC	CASRQGDRYEQYF
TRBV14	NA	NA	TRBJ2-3	TGTGCCAGCAGCCAAGGACGGAAGAGCACAGATACGCAGTATTTT	CASSQGRKSTDTQYF
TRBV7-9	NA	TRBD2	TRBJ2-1	TGTGCCAGCCTCTTACTAGTAGCGGGTGAGCAGTTCTTC	CASLLLVAGEQFF
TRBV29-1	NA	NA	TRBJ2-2	TGCAGCGTTGCGGTGACAGCGAACACCGGGGAGCTGTTTTTT	CSVAVTANTGELFF
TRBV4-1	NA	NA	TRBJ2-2	TGCGCCAGCAGCCAAGGTTCGTCTTACTTCTCGAACACCGGGGAGCTGTTTTTT	CASSQGSSYFSNTGELFF
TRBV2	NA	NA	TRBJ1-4	TGTGCCAGCAGTGAAGAAATCCGGGAAAAACTGTTTTTT	CASSEEIREKLFF
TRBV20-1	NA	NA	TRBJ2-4	TGCAGTGCTAGATTGGCAGTATTTAAAGAGCAGTACTTC	CSARLAVFKEQYF
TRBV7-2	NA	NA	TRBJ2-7	TGTGCCAGCAGTCTCGGGACATCGGCAAACGAGCAGTACTTC	CASSLGTSANEQYF
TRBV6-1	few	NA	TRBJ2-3	TGTGCCAGCCAGAGCAGCGGAACAGATACGCAGTATTTT	CASQSSGTDTQYF
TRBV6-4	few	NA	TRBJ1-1	TGTGCCAGCAGTCTTAACAGGGAGACTGAAGCTTTCTTT	CASSLNRETEAFF
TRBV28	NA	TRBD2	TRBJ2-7	TGTGCCAGCAGTTTAGGGACTACAACATACGAGCAGTACTTC	CASSLGTTTYEQYF
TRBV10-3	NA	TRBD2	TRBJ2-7	TGTGCCATCAGTCCAAGCCCAGGGCTAGCGGGAGGAAGATCCTACGAGCAGTACTTC	CAISPSPGLAGGRSYEQYF
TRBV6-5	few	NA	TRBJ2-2	TGTGCCAGCAAGGGGGGGGCGCGTACCGGGGAGCTGTTTTTT	CASKGGARTGELFF
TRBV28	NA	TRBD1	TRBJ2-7	TGTGCCAGCAGTTTGCCTCCGGGACAGGGGGCGTACGAGCAGTACTTC	CASSLPPGQGAYEQYF
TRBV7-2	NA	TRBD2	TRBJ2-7	TGTGCCAGCAGCTTTTCTAGCGGAACCTACAATGAGCAGTACTTC	CASSFSSGTYNEQYF
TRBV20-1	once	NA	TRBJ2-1	TGCAGTGCTAGATCCCCGAACAGGGATGAGCAGTTCTTC	CSARSPNRDEQFF
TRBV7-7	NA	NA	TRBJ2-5	TGTGCCAGCAGTCCCAGCCCCCGGGAGGAGACCCAGTACTTC	CASSPSPREETQYF
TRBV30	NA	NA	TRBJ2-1	TGTGCATACTTAACCACTACACGGGGCCGGGAGCAGTTCTTC	CAYLTTTRGREQFF
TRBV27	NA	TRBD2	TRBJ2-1	TGTGCCAGCAGTACCCGAGGCGGGAGGGCCTCCTACAATGAGCAGTTCTTC	CASSTRGGRASYNEQFF
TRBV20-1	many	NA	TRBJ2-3	TGCAGTGCTAGAACCTACCGCGGACTGGCAGAAATCCCTAGCACAGATACGCAGTATTTT	CSARTYRGLAEIPSTDTQYF
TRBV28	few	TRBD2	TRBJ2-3	TGTGCCAGCAGCGGTGGACTAGCGGGAGAAACAGATACGCAGTATTTT	CASSGGLAGETDTQYF
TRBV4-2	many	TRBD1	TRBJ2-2	TGTGCCAGCAGGATAACAGGGGTTGGGGGCGGGGAGCTGTTTTTT	CASRITGVGGGELFF
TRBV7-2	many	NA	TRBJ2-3	TGTGCCAGCAGCAATCCTAGCACAGATACGCAGTATTTT	CASSNPSTDTQYF
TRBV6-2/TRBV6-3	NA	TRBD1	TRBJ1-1	TGTGCCAGCAGACCCGGAGGGGGCAACACTGAAGCTTTCTTT	CASRPGGGNTEAFF
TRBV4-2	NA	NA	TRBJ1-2	TGTGCCAGCAGCCAAGATCCCCAGGCGACCTATGGCTACACCTTC	CASSQDPQATYGYTF
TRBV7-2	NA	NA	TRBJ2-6	TGTGCCAGCAGCCCTTACCCACAGGGCTCTGGGGCCAACGTCCTGACTTTC	CASSPYPQGSGANVLTF
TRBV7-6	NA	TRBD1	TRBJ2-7	TGTGCCAGCAGCTTAGCGGGGACAGGGGTACACGAGCAGTACTTC	CASSLAGTGVHEQYF
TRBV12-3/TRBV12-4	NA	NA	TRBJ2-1	TGTGCCAGCAGTTTAGCCCAAACGGTACATGAGCAGTTCTTC	CASSLAQTVHEQFF
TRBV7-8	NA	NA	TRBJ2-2	TGTGCCAGCAGCTTAGGGCAGGACGGGCATGAGAGCACCGGGGAGCTGTTTTTT	CASSLGQDGHESTGELFF
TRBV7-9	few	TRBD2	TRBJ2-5	TGTGCCAGCAGCCCGATGGAGACTAGCGTGGATGAGCAGTACTTC	CASSPMETSVDEQYF
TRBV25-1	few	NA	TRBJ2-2	TGTGCCAGCAGTGAATTTCGGGATACCGGGGAGCTGTTTTTT	CASSEFRDTGELFF
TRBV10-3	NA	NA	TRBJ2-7	TGTGCCATCAGTGAGTCGGGTCAGAAGCCCTACGAGCAGTACTTC	CAISESGQKPYEQYF
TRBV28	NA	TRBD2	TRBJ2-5	TGTGCCAGCAGTTTAGCAGCGACTAGCAAAGAGACCCAGTACTTC	CASSLAATSKETQYF